This TCR beta chain was documented in a study of neurological immune-mediated disorders. Synthesis of cDNA was performed by 5'RACE using 10-nucleotide random UMIs. Every sequencing run gave over 170 million TCR-beta sequences, taken from 15-18 subjects. TCRdb re-analysed the 5' RACE reads in MiXCR, keeping a single row per CDR3 protein. The data hold almost 30,000 distinct CDR3 sequences, with roughly an eighth observed a single time. V lost 7 bases and J 4 bases, leaving 13 bases between the germline ends. This CDR3 region has 14 residues. Sequencing was carried out using PBMCs. The chain recombines TRBV12-3 or TRBV12-4 with TRBJ2-2, with a possible D match to TRBD2 (5 bases). This clonotype was sampled from a woman aged 60 to 75 in good health. The CDR3 protein is CASTSQRPTGELFF. CDR3 sequence (DNA): TGTGCCAGCACTTCGCAGCGGCCCACCGGGGAGCTGTTTTTT.